The clone carrying this T cell receptor (beta chain) was found many times. What it recognizes is unknown. TCRdb reanalysed the reads using MiXCR and keeps one entry per CDR3 protein. The table lists about 260,000 distinct CDR3 sequences, approximately 13% of them singletons. The sample belongs to a study of T cell repertoires in cytomegalovirus infection. Study in general: Shared public TCR beta signatures pointed to both CMV infection and a matching HLA type.

V shed 2 bases and J shed 2 bases, with 10 bases lying between them. Germline V gene lookup returns CDR1 MDHEN and CDR2 SYDVKM. The CDR3 extends over 16 amino acids. Study-wide results and limits: Individuals carrying CMV plus the relevant HLA were identified by cumulative frequency of public TCR beta families. Clonotypes of TCR beta that were HLA-C-restricted and CMV-specific dominated the ex vivo response.

This chain uses TRBV28 with TRBJ1-6, with D uncertain. Sequenced: PBMCs. This clonotype was sampled from a human donor in good health (CMV status not recorded). Some clones in this sample may be carry-over from other donors' samples. CDR3 loop: CASSLVPSTYNSPLHF. The CDR3 DNA follows: TGTGCCAGCAGTTTAGTCCCCAGTACCTATAATTCACCCCTCCACTTT.